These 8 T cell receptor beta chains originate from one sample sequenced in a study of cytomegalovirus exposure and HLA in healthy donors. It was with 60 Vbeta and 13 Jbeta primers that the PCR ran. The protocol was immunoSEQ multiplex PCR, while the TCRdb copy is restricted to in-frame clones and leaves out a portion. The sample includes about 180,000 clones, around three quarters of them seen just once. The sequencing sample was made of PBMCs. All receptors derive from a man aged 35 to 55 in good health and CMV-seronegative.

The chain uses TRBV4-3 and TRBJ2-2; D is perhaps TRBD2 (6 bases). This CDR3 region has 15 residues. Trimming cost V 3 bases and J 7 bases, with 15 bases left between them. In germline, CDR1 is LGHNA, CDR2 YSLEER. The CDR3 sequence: CASSQAGGRDGELFF. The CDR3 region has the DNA TGCGCCAGCAGCCAGGCCGGGGGTAGAGACGGGGAGCTGTTTTTT.

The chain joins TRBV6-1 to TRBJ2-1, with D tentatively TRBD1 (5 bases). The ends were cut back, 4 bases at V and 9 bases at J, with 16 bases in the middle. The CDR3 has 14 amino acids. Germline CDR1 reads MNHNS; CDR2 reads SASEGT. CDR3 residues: CASSVARDSSEQFF. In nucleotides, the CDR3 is TGTGCCAGCAGTGTCGCCAGGGATTCGAGTGAGCAGTTCTTC.

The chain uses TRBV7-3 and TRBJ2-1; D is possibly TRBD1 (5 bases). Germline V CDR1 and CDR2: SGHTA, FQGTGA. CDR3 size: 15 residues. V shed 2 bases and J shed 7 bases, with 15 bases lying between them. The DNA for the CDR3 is TGTGCCAGCAGCTTAGAACAGGTGGGTGTGAATGAGCAGTTCTTC. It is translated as CASSLEQVGVNEQFF.

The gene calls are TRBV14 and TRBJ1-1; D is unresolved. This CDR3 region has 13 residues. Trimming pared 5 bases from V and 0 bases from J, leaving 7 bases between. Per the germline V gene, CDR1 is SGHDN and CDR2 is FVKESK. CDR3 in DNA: TGTGCCAGCAGCTATAGTCTGAACACTGAAGCTTTCTTT. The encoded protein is CASSYSLNTEAFF. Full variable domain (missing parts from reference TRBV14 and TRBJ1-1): EAGVTQFPSHSVIEKGQTVTLRCDPISGHDNLYWYRRVMGKEIKFLLHFVKESKQDESGMPNNRFLAERTGGTYSTLKVQPAELEDSGVYFCASSYSLNTEAFFGQGTRLTVV.

DNA of the CDR3: TGCGCCAGCAGCTTTGGCGGGGCCGCCACTGAAGCTTTCTTT. Encoded protein: CASSFGGAATEAFF. The V and J genes are TRBV5-1 and TRBJ1-1; possibly TRBD1 for D (5 bases). V lost 2 bases and J lost 4, with 12 bases in between. Germline values: CDR1 SGHRS, CDR2 YFSETQ. CDR3 length equals 14 residues.

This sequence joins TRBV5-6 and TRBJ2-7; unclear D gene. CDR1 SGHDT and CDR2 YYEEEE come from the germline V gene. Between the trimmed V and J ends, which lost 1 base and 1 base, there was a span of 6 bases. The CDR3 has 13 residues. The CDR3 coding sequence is TGTGCCAGCAGCTTGCTGGAGTCCTACGAGCAGTACTTC. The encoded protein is CASSLLESYEQYF.

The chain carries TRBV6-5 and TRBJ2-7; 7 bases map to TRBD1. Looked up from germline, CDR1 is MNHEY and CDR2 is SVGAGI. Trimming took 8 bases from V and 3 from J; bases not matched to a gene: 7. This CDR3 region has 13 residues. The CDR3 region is CASRDRDHYEQYF. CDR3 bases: TGTGCCAGCCGAGACAGGGATCACTACGAGCAGTACTTC.

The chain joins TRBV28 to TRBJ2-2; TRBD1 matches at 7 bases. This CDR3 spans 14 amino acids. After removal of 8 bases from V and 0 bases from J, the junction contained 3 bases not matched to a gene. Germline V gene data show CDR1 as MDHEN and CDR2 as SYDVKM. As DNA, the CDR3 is TGTGCCAGCTCCGGGACAGCGAACACCGGGGAGCTGTTTTTT. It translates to CASSGTANTGELFF.